This TCR beta chain emerged from a study of blood T cells in healthy people across ages. A second about 7 to 11 cycle PCR used barcoded and J-beta primers. All samples gave at least 2.5 million CDR3-containing paired-end reads. Via MiXCR, TCRdb re-called the 5' RACE reads, giving one row per CDR3 protein. The sample includes about 1 million distinct CDR3 sequences, 40% to 45% of them seen just once. Investigators took about 9.4 milliliters of peripheral blood from every donor. Notes on the study in general: Expanded clonotype changes were possibly confounded by unknown donor CMV status.

The germline CDR1 and CDR2 sequences are DFQATT and SNEGSKA (reference sequence). After removal of 3 bases from V and 5 bases from J, the junction contained 8 bases not matched to a gene. CDR3 length equals 15 residues. Concerning this clonotype: Its antigen is as yet unknown.

Sequenced input: blood. The receptor comes from an older woman in good health. The rearrangement links TRBV20-1 to TRBJ2-1, with TRBD2 matching over 9 bases. The CDR3 nucleotides read TGCAGTGCTAGTGGTAGCGGGAGCAACGACAATGAGCAGTTCTTC. It translates to CSASGSGSNDNEQFF.